Below, 32 T cell receptor beta chains from the same sample are listed, as sequenced in a study of shared clonotypes between healthy human individuals. Clones were read by immunoSEQ multiplex PCR, and TCRdb kept only the in-frame ones, dropping some. The data contain roughly 2.2 million clones, just under 95% of them singletons. Sequencing was performed on naive CD4+ T cells from PBMCs. As for subset: CD45RA+ positively selected. Source of these receptors: a young man in good health. Some clones in this sample may be carry-over from other donors' samples.

The gene calls are TRBV18 and TRBJ2-2, with TRBD1 matching over 7 bases. CDR3 length equals 15 residues. CDR1 and CDR2 (germline): KGHSH, LQKENI. The V and J ends lost 2 bases and 0 bases, in that order; junction bases with no gene match: 0. The CDR3, as DNA: TGTGCCAGCTCACCAACAGGGGCGAACACCGGGGAGCTGTTTTTT. Translation gives CASSPTGANTGELFF.

V and J are TRBV7-3 and TRBJ2-3; D gene ambiguous. This CDR3 contains 15 residues. Trimming stripped 6 bases from V and 0 bases from J, with 13 bases between. Germline V gene data show CDR1 as SGHTA and CDR2 as FQGTGA. CDR3: CASRQSVGSTDTQYF. The DNA of the CDR3 is TGTGCCAGCAGACAATCCGTCGGGAGCACAGATACGCAGTATTTT. The full variable domain, completed using reference TRBV7-3 and TRBJ2-3, is GAGVSQTPSNKVTEKGKYVELRCDPISGHTALYWYRQSLGQGPEFLIYFQGTGAADDSGLPNDRFFAVRPEGSVSTLKIQRTERGDSAVYLCASRQSVGSTDTQYFGPGTRLTVL.

Of note for this clone: The sample carries other DNA sequences with the same CDR3. V is TRBV7-2 and J is TRBJ2-1; 11 nucleotides agree with TRBD2. V lost 5 bases, J lost 4 bases, and 4 bases stayed unmatched. Germline V gene data show CDR1 as SGHTA and CDR2 as FQGNSA. The CDR3 length is 15 residues. The CDR3 coding sequence is TGTGCCAGCAGCCCGCTAGCGGGAGGATACAATGAGCAGTTCTTC. Residues: CASSPLAGGYNEQFF.

The chain combines TRBV9 with TRBJ2-5; TRBD2 is a possible D gene (6 bases). Per the germline V gene, CDR1 is SGDLS and CDR2 is YYNGEE. Trimming shortened V by 0 bases and J by 7 bases, and 16 bases separated the two germline ends. CDR3 length: 15 amino acids. The CDR3 reads CASSVDFTGRGTQYF. DNA of the CDR3: TGTGCCAGCAGCGTAGATTTCACCGGGCGGGGGACCCAGTACTTC.

The gene calls are TRBV5-1 and TRBJ2-2, with D unclear. This CDR3 has 14 amino acids. Trimming pared 0 bases from V and 6 bases from J, leaving 9 bases between. Germline V gene data show CDR1 as SGHRS and CDR2 as YFSETQ. The CDR3: CASSLGNSAGELFF. The DNA of the CDR3 is TGCGCCAGCAGCTTGGGTAATTCCGCCGGGGAGCTGTTTTTT.

The V call is TRBV5-6, the J call TRBJ2-5; D tentatively fits TRBD1 or TRBD2 (5 bases each). Germline CDR1 SGHDT, CDR2 YYEEEE. The V gene lost 1 base and the J gene lost 1 base, with 11 bases spanning the gap. The CDR3 has 15 amino acids. The CDR3 loop is CASSLPGPLQETQYF. In DNA form, the CDR3 reads TGTGCCAGCAGCTTGCCGGGGCCCCTCCAAGAGACCCAGTACTTC. Full variable domain (missing parts from reference TRBV5-6 and TRBJ2-5): DAGVTQSPTHLIKTRGQQVTLRCSPKSGHDTVSWYQQALGQGPQFIFQYYEEEERQRGNFPDRFSGHQFPNYSSELNVNALLLGDSALYLCASSLPGPLQETQYFGPGTRLLVL.

The V and J genes are TRBV5-1 and TRBJ2-7, with a tentative D call TRBD1 (6 bases). Per the germline V gene, CDR1 is SGHRS and CDR2 is YFSETQ. Trimming pared 7 bases from V and 5 bases from J, leaving 16 bases between. The CDR3 contains 13 residues. Here the CDR3 reads CASGITGSDEQYF. CDR3 coding DNA: TGCGCCAGCGGAATAACAGGGTCGGACGAGCAGTACTTC.

On this clone: At the DNA level, this CDR3 is encoded by other sequences in the same sample as well. V and J are TRBV2 and TRBJ1-5, with TRBD1 matching over 10 bases. This CDR3 comprises 14 residues. V lost 4 bases to trimming and J lost 7 bases; unmatched junction nucleotides: 4. Germline V CDR1 and CDR2: SNHLY, FYNNEI. This CDR3 reads CASSAGQGRQPQHF. In DNA, the CDR3 is TGTGCCAGCAGTGCGGGACAGGGGAGGCAGCCCCAGCATTTT.

The chain has TRBV7-9 and TRBJ2-3; D is undetermined. CDR1 and CDR2 from the germline V gene are SEHNR and FQNEAQ (reference sequence). The V gene lost 5 bases and the J gene lost 2 bases, with 14 bases spanning the gap. This CDR3 has 15 residues. In DNA form, the CDR3 reads TGTGCCAGCAGCCCTATGGGCAGAGACACAGATACGCAGTATTTT. This translates into CASSPMGRDTDTQYF. Based on the CDR3 plus reference TRBV7-9 and TRBJ2-3, the full variable domain is DTGVSQNPRHKITKRGQNVTFRCDPISEHNRLYWYRQTLGQGPEFLTYFQNEAQLEKSRLLSDRFSAERPKGSFSTLEIQRTEQGDSAMYLCASSPMGRDTDTQYFGPGTRLTVL.

J is TRBJ2-5 and V is TRBV5-1, with a tentative D call TRBD2 (5 bases). This CDR3 region has 16 residues. V was shortened by 2 bases and J by 0 bases, with 14 bases between the two germline ends. The germline V gene has CDR1 SGHRS and CDR2 YFSETQ. The CDR3 DNA reads as TGCGCCAGCAGCTTCGGGTTAGCGAGGTACCAAGAGACCCAGTACTTC. Translating it yields CASSFGLARYQETQYF.

The chain combines TRBV28 with TRBJ1-1; possibly TRBD1 for D (5 bases). Between the trimmed V and J ends, which lost 2 bases and 10 bases, there was a span of 14 bases. The CDR3 runs to 13 residues. The V gene's germline CDR1 is MDHEN and CDR2 SYDVKM. CDR3 DNA: TGTGCCAGCAGTTTAAGCGGAGGCGGGGGAGCTTTCTTT. Its protein is CASSLSGGGGAFF.

V gene TRBV21-1 combines with J gene TRBJ1-4; TRBD1, the table's D call, was not compared with the DNA. TRBV21-1 is labeled a pseudogene. The CDR3 contains 15 residues. The CDR3 region is CASFPGQTQNEKLFF. Written as DNA, the CDR3 is TGTGCCAGCTTCCCGGGACAGACTCAGAATGAAAAACTGTTTTTT.

The chain carries TRBV27 and TRBJ2-1; a possible D gene is TRBD2 (5 bases). The CDR3 is 14 residues long. The germline V gene has CDR1 MNHEY and CDR2 SMNVEV (reference sequence). Trimming left V 6 bases short and J 7 bases short, with 16 bases between. CDR3 amino acids: CASSGLAHWNEQFF. As DNA, the CDR3 is TGTGCCAGCAGCGGGCTAGCCCACTGGAATGAGCAGTTCTTC.

This rearrangement joins TRBV18 to TRBJ1-1; TRBD1 agrees at 9 bases. Trimming removed 3 bases from V and 5 bases from J; junction bases left unmatched: 4. The CDR3 has 14 amino acids. Germline V gives CDR1 KGHSH, CDR2 LQKENI. CDR3 sequence reads: CASSPTTGGTEAFF. As DNA, the CDR3 is TGTGCCAGCTCACCGACGACAGGGGGGACTGAAGCTTTCTTT.

This chain joins TRBV7-9 and TRBJ1-1, with TRBD1 matching 7 bases. CDR1 and CDR2 (germline): SEHNR, FQNEAQ (reference sequence). The junction had 15 bases not matched to a gene; V was cut back by 5 bases and J by 0 bases. The CDR3 has 18 residues. The CDR3 spells CASSRLGVETGLNTEAFF. CDR3 nucleotides: TGTGCCAGCAGCCGTTTGGGGGTCGAGACAGGGCTGAACACTGAAGCTTTCTTT.

The DNA for the CDR3 is TGTGCCAGCGGACTGACAGGGGCTGGAAACACCATATATTTT. Amino acid sequence: CASGLTGAGNTIYF. This chain connects TRBV28 to TRBJ1-3; 8 bases map to TRBD1. V shed 8 bases, J shed 2 bases, and the junction held 5 bases outside the gene matches. The CDR3 totals 14 residues. Germline V CDR1 and CDR2: MDHEN, SYDVKM.

This chain uses TRBV10-3 with TRBJ2-2, with D uncertain. Germline V gene sequence: CDR1 ENHRY, CDR2 SYGVKD. This CDR3 is 13 amino acids long. Trimming shortened V by 6 bases and J by 2 bases, and 7 bases separated the two germline ends. The DNA of the CDR3 is TGTGCCATCAGGCAGCCAAACACCGGGGAGCTGTTTTTT. Its translation: CAIRQPNTGELFF.

The CDR3 DNA is TGTGCCAGCAGCTTCCGACGACTGAATCACAATGAGCAGTTCTTC. It is translated as CASSFRRLNHNEQFF. The chain is built from TRBV5-6 and TRBJ2-1; D is unresolved. The length of the CDR3 is 15 residues. Germline V gene sequence: CDR1 SGHDT, CDR2 YYEEEE. Trimming cost V 2 bases and J 5 bases, with 14 bases left between them.

The V and J genes are TRBV4-2 and TRBJ2-7; possibly TRBD2 for D (5 bases). Per the germline V gene, CDR1 is LGHNA and CDR2 is YNFKEQ. The CDR3 is 13 amino acids. V was shortened by 0 bases and J by 7 bases, with 10 bases between the two germline ends. CDR3 region: CASSQDPPGEQYF. CDR3 bases: TGTGCCAGCAGCCAAGATCCACCGGGAGAGCAGTACTTC.

This clone has only a few counts. The V gene is TRBV9, the J gene TRBJ1-1; TRBD1 is a possible D gene (5 bases). The CDR3 totals 15 residues. V lost 4 bases and J 3 bases, leaving 16 bases between the germline ends. From germline, CDR1 is SGDLS and CDR2 YYNGEE. In DNA form, the CDR3 reads TGTGCCAGCAGCCTTCGGGGGGGAAGTCACACTGAAGCTTTCTTT. This sequence encodes CASSLRGGSHTEAFF.

The chain combines TRBV28 with TRBJ1-2; possible D gene TRBD1, 6 bases. CDR1 MDHEN and CDR2 SYDVKM come from the germline V gene. V dropped 6 bases and J dropped 6 bases, with 11 bases sitting between them. The length of the CDR3 is 12 residues. The CDR3 DNA follows: TGTGCCAGCAGAGGGGGACCGGATGGCTACACCTTC. Translation gives CASRGGPDGYTF.

Note on this clone: In the same sample, other DNA sequences code for this CDR3. The V gene is TRBV6-5, the J gene TRBJ2-5; possibly TRBD1 for D (6 bases). Germline loops: CDR1 MNHEY, CDR2 SVGAGI. V shed 6 bases and J shed 4 bases, with 9 bases lying between them. The CDR3 runs to 12 residues. In nucleotides, the CDR3 is TGTGCCAGCAGCCTCAGGGGAGAGACCCAGTACTTC. This sequence encodes CASSLRGETQYF.

The chain links TRBV6-6 to TRBJ1-3; D uncertain. Trimming stripped 7 bases from V and 2 bases from J, with 15 bases between. Per the germline V gene, CDR1 is MNHNY and CDR2 is SVGAGI (reference sequence). The CDR3 totals 15 residues. CDR3 sequence (DNA): TGTGCCAGCACCTTCCGGAGCACGACTGGAAACACCATATATTTT. The encoded protein is CASTFRSTTGNTIYF.

V is TRBV28 and J is TRBJ1-1; 9 nucleotides agree with TRBD1. Per germline, CDR1 MDHEN and CDR2 SYDVKM. CDR3 length equals 16 residues. Losses at the gene ends were 6 bases for V and 1 base for J; bases not matched to a gene: 9. The CDR3 reads CASSPKWGQGNTEAFF. The CDR3 DNA reads TGTGCCAGCAGCCCTAAATGGGGACAGGGGAACACTGAAGCTTTCTTT.

This clone has only one observation. CDR3 amino acids: CASRITEDYGYTF. As DNA, the CDR3 is TGTGCCAGCAGGATAACAGAGGACTATGGCTACACCTTC. The rearrangement uses TRBV6-5 and TRBJ1-2, with no clear D. Trimming removed 6 bases from V and 3 bases from J, with 11 bases in between. The CDR3 covers 13 residues. Germline CDR1 and CDR2: MNHEY and SVGAGI.

The gene calls are TRBV11-2 and TRBJ1-4, with D uncertain. The CDR3 is 15 amino acids. CDR1 and CDR2 from the germline V gene are SGHAT and FQNNGV. Trimming removed 0 bases from V and 6 bases from J, with 11 bases in between. CDR3 protein: CASSLDTVLDEKLFF. The CDR3 DNA reads TGTGCCAGCAGCTTAGATACGGTTTTGGATGAAAAACTGTTTTTT. The whole variable domain, filled in from reference TRBV11-2 and TRBJ1-4, reads EAGVAQSPRYKIIEKRQSVAFWCNPISGHATLYWYQQILGQGPKLLIQFQNNGVVDDSQLPKDRFSAERLKGVDSTLKIQPAKLEDSAVYLCASSLDTVLDEKLFFGSGTQLSVL.

Points on this clone: In the same sample, other DNA sequences code for this CDR3. This CDR3 is CASRTTDTQYF. The CDR3 bases are TGTGCCAGCAGAACCACAGATACGCAGTATTTT. V usage is TRBV6-5 and J usage is TRBJ2-3; no clear D gene. The germline V and J ends were trimmed by 6 bases and 2 bases, with 3 bases remaining between them. The germline gives CDR1 MNHEY, CDR2 SVGAGI. The CDR3 covers 11 residues.

The chain joins TRBV2 to TRBJ2-3, with TRBD1 identical over 7 bases. Per germline, CDR1 SNHLY and CDR2 FYNNEI. Trimming removed 7 bases from V and 4 bases from J; junction bases left unmatched: 8. The CDR3 is 14 residues long. CDR3 DNA: TGTGCCAGCACCAGAACAAGGGGGCCAGATACGCAGTATTTT. Translation gives CASTRTRGPDTQYF.

The DNA of the CDR3 is TGTGCCAGCAGCTTAGCCCAGGGGACGACCCAAGAGACCCAGTACTTC. This sequence encodes CASSLAQGTTQETQYF. The chain has TRBV7-2 and TRBJ2-5, with a possible D match to TRBD1 (6 bases). In germline, CDR1 is SGHTA, CDR2 FQGNSA. V was clipped by 0 bases and J by 1 base, with 12 bases between them. The CDR3 spans 16 residues.

CDR3 protein: CATSRQGTPYEQYF. In nucleotides, the CDR3 is TGTGCCACCAGCAGACAGGGAACCCCCTACGAGCAGTACTTC. The gene calls are TRBV15 and TRBJ2-7, with D possibly being TRBD1 (5 bases). This CDR3 contains 14 residues. CDR1 is LNHNV, CDR2 YYDKDF, per germline (reference sequence). Trimming removed 2 bases at V and 2 bases at J, with 10 bases between.

The chain combines TRBV18 with TRBJ1-2; tentative D call: TRBD1 (6 bases). Trimming stripped 3 bases from V and 0 bases from J, with 14 bases between. From germline, CDR1 is KGHSH and CDR2 LQKENI. The CDR3 has 16 residues. The CDR3 DNA reads as TGTGCCAGCTCACCCAACAGGGCCCCCTCTAACTATGGCTACACCTTC. It is translated as CASSPNRAPSNYGYTF.

The chain combines TRBV28 with TRBJ1-5; D unclear. CDR3 length: 11 residues. Looked up from germline, CDR1 is MDHEN and CDR2 is SYDVKM. The germline V and J ends were trimmed by 4 bases and 6 bases, with 4 bases remaining between them. The CDR3 region is CASSSSQPQHF. The CDR3, as DNA: TGTGCCAGCAGTTCTAGTCAGCCCCAGCATTTT.